The 32 T cell receptor beta chains presented below share a single source sample, sequenced in a study of blood T cell repertoires in COVID-19. Here immunoSEQ multiplex PCR was the method, and the copy in TCRdb shows in-frame clones only, minus some. Among roughly 77,000 clones listed, less than 80% were seen once. Material for sequencing was peripheral blood. The receptor set was obtained from a man aged 55 to 70 with active or convalescent COVID-19.

The chain uses TRBV10-3 and TRBJ2-1; unclear D gene. Germline CDR1 reads ENHRY; CDR2 reads SYGVKD. V was cut by 3 bases and J by 5 bases, with 5 bases left in between. The CDR3 is 12 residues long. As DNA, the CDR3 is TGTGCCATCAGTGATTCGGACAATGAGCAGTTCTTC. Protein product: CAISDSDNEQFF.

The chain employs TRBV6-2 or TRBV6-3 and TRBJ1-6; D not certain. Germline CDR1 is MNHEY and CDR2 is SVGEGT. The CDR3 is 17 amino acids. V was cut by 3 bases and J by 2 bases, with 14 bases left in between. The CDR3 spells CASSYPGGDTYNSPLHF. CDR3 coding DNA: TGTGCCAGCAGTTATCCAGGTGGTGACACCTATAATTCACCCCTCCACTTT.

The chain combines TRBV15 with TRBJ2-7; tentatively, D is TRBD2 (6 bases). V was trimmed by 1 base and J by 2 bases, leaving 12 bases between them. CDR1 and CDR2 (germline): LNHNV, YYDKDF (reference sequence). The length of the CDR3 is 15 residues. The CDR3, as DNA: TGTGCCACCAGCAGAGTGCCAGGGAGGCCCTACGAGCAGTACTTC. It specifies CATSRVPGRPYEQYF. Based on the CDR3 plus reference TRBV15 and TRBJ2-7, the full variable domain is DAMVIQNPRYQVTQFGKPVTLSCSQTLNHNVMYWYQQKSSQAPKLLFHYYDKDFNNEADTPDNFQSRRPNTSFCFLDIRSPGLGDTAMYLCATSRVPGRPYEQYFGPGTRLTVT.

The rearrangement uses TRBV18 and TRBJ2-1; the match to TRBD1 covers 10 bases. The CDR3 runs to 17 residues. Germline CDR1 reads KGHSH; CDR2 reads LQKENI. V shed 3 bases, J shed 5 bases, and the junction held 10 bases outside the gene matches. CDR3 amino acids: CASSPYLQDRGDNEQFF. For the CDR3, the DNA is TGTGCCAGCTCACCCTACCTACAGGACAGGGGGGACAATGAGCAGTTCTTC.

This clone was detected only a few times. The CDR3 DNA reads as TGTGCCAGCTCACTTATACAGGGGGCAAATGAGCAGTTCTTC. Encoded protein: CASSLIQGANEQFF. J is TRBJ2-1 and V is TRBV18, with 9 bases fitting TRBD1. J gave up 7 bases and V 4 bases, and 5 bases lay outside the gene matches. Looked up from germline, CDR1 is KGHSH and CDR2 is LQKENI. This CDR3 comprises 14 residues.

This clone was seen a few times. The chain couples TRBV11-1 to TRBJ2-7, with 9 bases identical to TRBD2. CDR1 is SGHAT, CDR2 FQDESV, per germline (reference sequence). J was trimmed by 3 bases and V by 0 bases; bases with no gene match: 3. CDR3 length equals 15 residues. The CDR3: CASSLALAGNYEQYF. CDR3 nucleotides: TGTGCCAGCAGCTTAGCCCTAGCGGGGAACTACGAGCAGTACTTC.

This sequence joins TRBV15 and TRBJ1-3; D remains unclear. From germline, CDR1 is LNHNV and CDR2 YYDKDF (reference sequence). CDR3 length: 15 amino acids. The V end lost 4 bases, the J end lost 7 bases, and 17 bases lay between the germline ends. The CDR3 region is CATSISQRYMNTIYF. CDR3 sequence (DNA): TGTGCCACCAGCATAAGTCAGCGCTATATGAACACCATATATTTT.

The chain is built from TRBV27 and TRBJ1-4; 7 bases map to TRBD1. The CDR3 is made up of 14 amino acids. Germline CDR1 MNHEY, CDR2 SMNVEV (reference sequence). V shed 3 bases, J shed 5 bases, and the junction held 3 bases outside the gene matches. CDR3 protein: CASSLYRGNEKLFF. In DNA form, the CDR3 reads TGTGCCAGCAGTTTGTACAGGGGAAATGAAAAACTGTTTTTT.

CDR3 coding DNA: TGTGCCAGCACCCGGAGCGGGGGGGCCAATGAGCAGTTCTTC. This encodes CASTRSGGANEQFF. This chain joins TRBV6-5 and TRBJ2-1, with 10 bases aligning to TRBD2. The V gene's germline CDR1 is MNHEY and CDR2 SVGAGI. The J segment lost 6 bases and the V segment lost 7 bases, leaving 6 bases of the junction unmatched. The CDR3 covers 14 residues.

This chain connects TRBV4-3 to TRBJ2-2, with 10 positions matching TRBD2. The J segment lost 3 bases and the V segment lost 3 bases, leaving 4 bases of the junction unmatched. The germline V gene has CDR1 LGHNA and CDR2 YSLEER. This CDR3 is 16 amino acids long. CDR3 sequence (DNA): TGCGCCAGCAGCCAGCTAGCGGGGGCCCACACCGGGGAGCTGTTTTTT. Protein product: CASSQLAGAHTGELFF.

The chain couples TRBV28 to TRBJ1-2; D is unresolved. CDR1 and CDR2 (germline): MDHEN, SYDVKM. This CDR3 spans 12 amino acids. The V end lost 5 bases, the J end lost 8 bases, and 12 bases lay between the germline ends. CDR3 protein: CASSLPLGGYTF. The CDR3 DNA sequence: TGTGCCAGCAGTCTACCCCTAGGCGGCTACACCTTC.

The chain uses TRBV4-1 and TRBJ1-3, with unresolved D. The germline gives CDR1 MGHRA, CDR2 YSYEKL. Trimming took off 0 bases at V and 8 bases at J, with 20 bases between the two ends. CDR3 size: 17 residues. The CDR3 sequence: CASSQEPTVSTVYTIYF. Here the CDR3 DNA reads TGCGCCAGCAGCCAAGAACCTACTGTTTCCACTGTCTACACCATATATTTT.

This sequence joins TRBV6-5 and TRBJ2-3; 9 bases are a match to TRBD2. The germline V gene has CDR1 MNHEY and CDR2 SVGAGI. The CDR3 runs to 14 residues. V was clipped by 5 bases and J by 2 bases; unmatched bases: 2. Here the CDR3 reads CASSPGLATDTQYF. The CDR3 DNA follows: TGTGCCAGCAGTCCGGGACTAGCCACAGATACGCAGTATTTT.

This chain uses TRBV29-1 with TRBJ1-2; no firm D call. Trimming stripped 5 bases from V and 0 bases from J, with 10 bases between. CDR1 SQVTM and CDR2 ANQGSEA come from the germline V gene. The CDR3 consists of 13 residues. The CDR3 coding sequence is TGCAGCGTTATTGGCCGTACTAACTATGGCTACACCTTC. This translates into CSVIGRTNYGYTF.

The chain is built from TRBV5-1 and TRBJ2-5; no definite D call. CDR1 is SGHRS and CDR2 is YFSETQ in the germline V gene. This CDR3 comprises 12 residues. V was clipped by 0 bases and J by 3 bases, with 3 bases between them. The CDR3 sequence is CASSLAEETQYF. The DNA for the CDR3 is TGCGCCAGCAGCTTGGCCGAAGAGACCCAGTACTTC.

The J gene is TRBJ2-3, the V gene TRBV6-6; no clear D. The CDR3 runs to 14 residues. CDR1 is MNHNY and CDR2 is SVGAGI in the germline V gene (reference sequence). Between the trimmed V and J ends, which lost 2 bases and 0 bases, there was a span of 6 bases. For the CDR3, the DNA is TGTGCCAGCAGTTACGTATCTAGCACAGATACGCAGTATTTT. It codes for CASSYVSSTDTQYF.

The CDR3 coding sequence is TGTGCCAGCAGTGAATATATCCAGGGCGGCGAGCAGTACTTC. It yields the protein CASSEYIQGGEQYF. The chain uses TRBV25-1 and TRBJ2-7, with D perhaps matching TRBD1 (5 bases). Per the germline V gene, CDR1 is MGHDK and CDR2 is SYGVNS. V gave up 0 bases and J gave up 6 bases, with 12 bases separating them. The CDR3 has 14 amino acids.

The chain employs TRBV19 and TRBJ2-1; TRBD1 matches at 11 bases. V shed 6 bases and J 7 bases; nucleotides not matched to a gene: 8. The germline V gene encodes CDR1 LNHDA and CDR2 SQIVND (reference sequence). The CDR3 contains 15 residues. CDR3 in amino acids: CASSTGTGGPNEQFF. CDR3 nucleotides: TGTGCCAGTAGCACCGGGACAGGGGGGCCGAATGAGCAGTTCTTC.

This clone was seen a few times. The rearrangement links TRBV24-1 to TRBJ2-3; D is uncertain. Trimming cost V 0 bases and J 6 bases, with 6 bases left between them. The CDR3 runs to 13 residues. Germline V lookup: CDR1 KGHDR, CDR2 SFDVKD. The CDR3 sequence is CATSDLQWDTQYF. Written as DNA, the CDR3 is TGTGCCACCAGTGATTTGCAGTGGGATACGCAGTATTTT.

This chain uses TRBV5-4 with TRBJ2-5, with 10 positions matching TRBD2. The CDR3 covers 14 residues. V lost 4 bases, J lost 5 bases, and 5 bases stayed unmatched. Germline V gene sequence: CDR1 SGHNT, CDR2 YYREEE (reference sequence). The CDR3 DNA is TGTGCCAGCAGCCTCCAGGGACTAGCGGAGACCCAGTACTTC. Translation: CASSLQGLAETQYF. Full variable domain (outside the CDR3, taken from reference TRBV5-4 and TRBJ2-5): ETGVTQSPTHLIKTRGQQVTLRCSSQSGHNTVSWYQQALGQGPQFIFQYYREEENGRGNFPPRFSGLQFPNYSSELNVNALELDDSALYLCASSLQGLAETQYFGPGTRLLVL.

The chain couples TRBV7-6 to TRBJ2-1; TRBD2 matches at 15 bases. The CDR3 spans 15 residues. Germline V lookup: CDR1 SGHVS, CDR2 FNYEAQ. Trimming at V came to 6 bases and at J to 9 bases, leaving 6 bases not matched to a gene. The CDR3 region is CASRQGLAGGGEQFF. The CDR3 DNA is TGTGCCAGCAGACAGGGACTAGCGGGGGGAGGTGAGCAGTTCTTC.

This chain links TRBV11-2 with TRBJ1-4; D not certain. Trimming pared 5 bases from V and 4 bases from J, leaving 11 bases between. The germline CDR1 and CDR2 sequences are SGHAT and FQNNGV. This CDR3 has 14 residues. The CDR3 is CASSGSEINEKLFF. CDR3 sequence (DNA): TGTGCCAGCAGCGGCAGCGAGATTAATGAAAAACTGTTTTTT.

As to this clone: The sample carries other DNA sequences with the same CDR3. The chain has TRBV11-2 and TRBJ2-2, with D perhaps matching TRBD1 (6 bases). Deletions cut 6 bases from V and 1 base from J, with 9 bases between. The CDR3 has 14 residues. The germline V gene encodes CDR1 SGHAT and CDR2 FQNNGV. CDR3 nucleotides: TGTGCCAGCAGTCGCAGGGGGAACACCGGGGAGCTGTTTTTT. As protein: CASSRRGNTGELFF.

The chain has TRBV14 and TRBJ2-1; D possibly corresponds to TRBD2 (7 bases). CDR1 SGHDN and CDR2 FVKESK come from the germline V gene. V was cut by 3 bases and J by 9 bases, with 21 bases left in between. The CDR3 is 16 amino acids. CDR3 nucleotide sequence: TGTGCCAGCAGCCACGCCGAGGGCGGGGGCGGGGTTGAGCAGTTCTTC. Encoded protein: CASSHAEGGGGVEQFF. Looking up the rest from reference TRBV14 and TRBJ2-1 gives the full variable domain: EAGVTQFPSHSVIEKGQTVTLRCDPISGHDNLYWYRRVMGKEIKFLLHFVKESKQDESGMPNNRFLAERTGGTYSTLKVQPAELEDSGVYFCASSHAEGGGGVEQFFGPGTRLTVL.

The chain recombines TRBV28 with TRBJ1-5; D possibly corresponds to TRBD1 (6 bases). Germline CDR1 reads MDHEN; CDR2 reads SYDVKM. This CDR3 is 14 amino acids long. V lost 6 bases, J lost 6 bases, and 15 bases lay in between. Here the CDR3 reads CASSPIEGVQPQHF. In DNA, the CDR3 is TGTGCCAGCAGCCCGATAGAGGGGGTTCAGCCCCAGCATTTT.

The gene calls are TRBV10-3 and TRBJ2-5; TRBD1 agrees at 7 bases. V shed 0 bases and J 5 bases; nucleotides not matched to a gene: 6. The CDR3 spans 15 residues. Germline CDR1 ENHRY, CDR2 SYGVKD. The CDR3 DNA reads TGTGCCATCAGTGAGTCTAGAGGGGGCGGGGAGACCCAGTACTTC. Translation gives CAISESRGGGETQYF.

The chain employs TRBV2 and TRBJ2-1, with TRBD1 matching over 8 bases. V dropped 2 bases and J dropped 0; count of bases not matched to a gene: 0. This CDR3 spans 15 amino acids. Germline loops: CDR1 SNHLY, CDR2 FYNNEI. This chain's CDR3 is CASSEQGASYNEQFF. The CDR3 DNA reads as TGTGCCAGCAGTGAACAGGGGGCCTCCTACAATGAGCAGTTCTTC.

The chain combines TRBV5-1 with TRBJ1-5; D perhaps matches TRBD1 (6 bases). Per the germline V gene, CDR1 is SGHRS and CDR2 is YFSETQ. Trimming stripped 0 bases from V and 5 bases from J, with 9 bases between. The CDR3 is made up of 14 amino acids. The CDR3 spells CASSLEGEHQPQHF. For the CDR3, the DNA is TGCGCCAGCAGCTTGGAGGGGGAGCATCAGCCCCAGCATTTT.

The chain combines TRBV5-6 with TRBJ1-1; TRBD1 matches 8 bases. Germline V gene lookup returns CDR1 SGHDT and CDR2 YYEEEE. The CDR3 spans 16 residues. With 0 bases clipped from V and 3 bases from J, the junction kept 7 bases outside the gene matches. CDR3 amino acids: CASSLVSGGEDTEAFF. The DNA for the CDR3 is TGTGCCAGCAGCTTGGTCTCAGGGGGCGAGGACACTGAAGCTTTCTTT.

The V gene is TRBV19, the J gene TRBJ1-5; possible D gene TRBD1, 6 bases. V was cut by 4 bases and J by 2 bases, with 15 bases left in between. The CDR3 sequence is 16 residues long. Germline V gene sequence: CDR1 LNHDA, CDR2 SQIVND (reference sequence). The DNA of the CDR3 is TGTGCCAGTAGTAGACAGGTTGTTGGAGGCAATCAGCCCCAGCATTTT. Residues: CASSRQVVGGNQPQHF.

The V call is TRBV24-1, the J call TRBJ2-1; 8 positions agree with TRBD2. J was trimmed by 8 bases and V by 5 bases; bases with no gene match: 7. CDR3 length: 14 amino acids. Germline-derived CDR1 and CDR2 are KGHDR and SFDVKD. The CDR3: CATSARGGLYEQFF. CDR3 DNA sequence: TGTGCCACCAGTGCACGGGGGGGTCTTTATGAGCAGTTCTTC.

V gene TRBV9 combines with J gene TRBJ1-2; 8 bases agree with TRBD1. Germline-derived CDR1 and CDR2 are SGDLS and YYNGEE. The CDR3 extends over 17 amino acids. Unmatched junction bases numbered 12, after V lost 5 bases and J lost 0 bases. CDR3 residues: CASSYSGQGLTNYGYTF. In DNA form, the CDR3 reads TGTGCCAGCAGTTATTCAGGACAGGGCCTTACTAACTATGGCTACACCTTC.